Listed below are T cell receptor beta chains from one sample, sequenced in a study of T-cell memory formation after mild COVID-19. TCRdb re-derived calls from the 5' RACE reads in MiXCR, one entry per CDR3 protein. The sample lists under 650,000 distinct CDR3 sequences; roughly 17% were seen once. Sequences were obtained from PBMCs or a T cell subset sorted from them (not recorded which). These receptors were collected from an adult woman who had mild COVID-19 (a few samples of this study predate the infection). Cell type and time point are not known. CDR3s include the opening cysteine and the closing phenylalanine or tryptophan. The D gene is left open where the match is weak. The listing skips clone size in some rows; elsewhere it reads once, few, many or a size class.

D gene: NA
clone size: NA
V gene: TRBV6-5
J gene: TRBJ1-2
CDR3 DNA: TGTGCCAGCAGTTACTCGGGCATAGTTAACTATGGCTACACCTTC
CDR3 protein: CASSYSGIVNYGYTF

D gene: TRBD2
clone size: NA
V gene: TRBV12-3/TRBV12-4
J gene: TRBJ2-1
CDR3 DNA: TGTGCCAGCAGACTCAGCGGGAGCGGCAATGAGCAGTTCTTC
CDR3 protein: CASRLSGSGNEQFF

D gene: TRBD1
clone size: NA
V gene: TRBV5-4
J gene: TRBJ2-3
CDR3 DNA: TGTGCCAGCAGCCGGACAGGGGAGGTTTCTAGCACAGATACGCAGTATTTT
CDR3 protein: CASSRTGEVSSTDTQYF

D gene: TRBD2
clone size: few
V gene: TRBV2
J gene: TRBJ2-2
CDR3 DNA: TGTGCCAGCAGTGATAGGACTAGCAAAACCGGGGAGCTGTTTTTT
CDR3 protein: CASSDRTSKTGELFF

D gene: TRBD2
clone size: NA
V gene: TRBV7-3
J gene: TRBJ2-1
CDR3 DNA: TGTGCCAGCAGCTTAACGGGGGGGTCCAGCTCCTACAATGAGCAGTTCTTC
CDR3 protein: CASSLTGGSSSYNEQFF

D gene: TRBD2
clone size: many
V gene: TRBV20-1
J gene: TRBJ2-1
CDR3 DNA: TGCAGTGCCCCCCGGACTAGCGGTCCCAATGAGCAGTTCTTC
CDR3 protein: CSAPRTSGPNEQFF

D gene: NA
clone size: NA
V gene: TRBV12-3/TRBV12-4
J gene: TRBJ1-4
CDR3 DNA: TGTGCCAGCAGTTTACGGGGGGACGAAAAACTGTTTTTT
CDR3 protein: CASSLRGDEKLFF

D gene: TRBD1
clone size: NA
V gene: TRBV5-4
J gene: TRBJ2-2
CDR3 DNA: TGTGCCAGCAGCTTGGAAGCATTGCGACAGGGGAGAACGGACACCGGGGAGCTGTTTTTT
CDR3 protein: CASSLEALRQGRTDTGELFF

D gene: NA
clone size: few
V gene: TRBV5-1
J gene: TRBJ2-1
CDR3 DNA: TGCGCCAGCGCCGCAGGGGACGAATACAATGAGCAGTTCTTC
CDR3 protein: CASAAGDEYNEQFF

D gene: NA
clone size: few
V gene: TRBV29-1
J gene: TRBJ2-3
CDR3 DNA: TGCAGCGTTGGAGCGATGCCTAGCACAGATACGCAGTATTTT
CDR3 protein: CSVGAMPSTDTQYF

D gene: NA
clone size: many
V gene: TRBV5-1
J gene: TRBJ2-7
CDR3 DNA: TGCGCCAGCAGCTTGGTAAGCGACTACCGCTACGAGCAGTACTTC
CDR3 protein: CASSLVSDYRYEQYF

D gene: NA
clone size: many
V gene: TRBV12-3/TRBV12-4
J gene: TRBJ2-7
CDR3 DNA: NA
CDR3 protein: CASSSSASSYEQYF

D gene: NA
clone size: many
V gene: TRBV5-1
J gene: TRBJ1-5
CDR3 DNA: TGCGCCAGCAGCTTGGTAGGGGGGGACCAGCCCCAGCATTTT
CDR3 protein: CASSLVGGDQPQHF

D gene: NA
clone size: NA
V gene: TRBV19
J gene: TRBJ1-1
CDR3 DNA: TGTGCCAGTAGACCTACTGACAGGAGGCGCGGTGACTGGGTGAACACTGAAGCTTTCTTT
CDR3 protein: CASRPTDRRRGDWVNTEAFF

D gene: TRBD2
clone size: few
V gene: TRBV9
J gene: TRBJ2-5
CDR3 DNA: TGTGCCAGCAGCGCCCCCGGGCTAGCGGGATCGGAGACCCAGTACTTC
CDR3 protein: CASSAPGLAGSETQYF